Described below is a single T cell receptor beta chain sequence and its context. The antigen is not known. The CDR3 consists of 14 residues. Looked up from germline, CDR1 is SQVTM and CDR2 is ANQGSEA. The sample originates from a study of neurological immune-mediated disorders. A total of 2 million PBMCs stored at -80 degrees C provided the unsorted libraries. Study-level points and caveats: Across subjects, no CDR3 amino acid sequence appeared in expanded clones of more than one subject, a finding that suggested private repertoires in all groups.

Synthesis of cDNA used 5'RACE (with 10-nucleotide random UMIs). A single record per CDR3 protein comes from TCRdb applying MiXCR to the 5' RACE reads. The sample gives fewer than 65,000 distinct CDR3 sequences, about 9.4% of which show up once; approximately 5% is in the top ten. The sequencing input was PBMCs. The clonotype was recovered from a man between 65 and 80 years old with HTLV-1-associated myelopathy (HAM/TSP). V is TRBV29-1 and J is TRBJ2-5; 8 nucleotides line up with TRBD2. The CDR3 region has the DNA TGCAGTCACCCAGCGGGAGCAGGTCGAGAGACCCAGTACTTC. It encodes CSHPAGAGRETQYF.